The rows below give T cell receptor beta chains drawn from one sample of a study of T cell responses to AZD1222 COVID-19 vaccine. Using immunoSEQ multiplex PCR, the repertoire was profiled, and TCRdb retains in-frame clones only, with some absent. The sample holds around 120,000 clones, approximately 90% seen once. This specimen was peripheral blood, taken on day 0 of MenACWY control vaccination. The source is an adult in good health. Each CDR3 is given with its conserved first and last residue. D genes are given only for firm matches. Not all rows give a size; the values are once, few, many and, for expanded clones, a class.

D: .; V: TRBV5-1; J: TRBJ1-6; size: .; DNA: TGCGCCAGCCTTATCCTCTCCTATAATTCACCCCTCCACTTT; CDR3: CASLILSYNSPLHF
D: .; V: TRBV27; J: TRBJ2-3; size: .; DNA: TGTGCCAGCAGAGGGATCACAGATACGCAGTATTTT; CDR3: CASRGITDTQYF
D: TRBD1; V: TRBV5-6; J: TRBJ2-6; size: .; DNA: TGTGCCAGCAGCCCGAAAGACAGGGTTGGTGGGGCCAACGTCCTGACTTTC; CDR3: CASSPKDRVGGANVLTF
D: .; V: TRBV6-5; J: TRBJ2-6; size: .; DNA: TGTGCCAGCACTAGGACGATCGGGGCCAACGTCCTGACTTTC; CDR3: CASTRTIGANVLTF
D: TRBD2; V: TRBV6-5; J: TRBJ2-7; size: .; DNA: TGTGCCAGCAGTTACTCAGCAGCGGGGGGATACGAGCAGTACTTC; CDR3: CASSYSAAGGYEQYF
D: .; V: TRBV21-1; J: TRBJ2-1; size: .; DNA: TGTGCCAGCAGCAGTCTATTAAGCGGGAGGGACTACAATGAGCAGTTCTTC; CDR3: CASSSLLSGRDYNEQFF
D: .; V: TRBV11-3; J: TRBJ1-2; size: .; DNA: TGTGCCAGCAGCTTAGACTTAGGAGGTCGCTATGGCTACACCTTC; CDR3: CASSLDLGGRYGYTF
D: .; V: TRBV2; J: TRBJ1-5; size: .; DNA: TGTGCCAGCAACCCTTATAGCAATCAGCCCCAGCATTTT; CDR3: CASNPYSNQPQHF
D: TRBD1; V: TRBV2; J: TRBJ1-2; size: .; DNA: TGTGCCAGCAGTATAGACGCAAGACAGGGAATCGCCTATGGCTACACCTTC; CDR3: CASSIDARQGIAYGYTF
D: .; V: TRBV6-5; J: TRBJ2-1; size: .; DNA: TGTGCCAGCAGCCTCGGACTTAGCTACAATGAGCAGTTCTTC; CDR3: CASSLGLSYNEQFF
D: TRBD2; V: TRBV6-5; J: TRBJ2-7; size: once; DNA: TGTGCCAGTACCGGGACTAACATCTACGAGCAGTACTTC; CDR3: CASTGTNIYEQYF
D: TRBD2; V: TRBV27; J: TRBJ2-3; size: .; DNA: TGTGCCACCCGAAAGCGGGAGTTAGATACGCAGTATTTT; CDR3: CATRKRELDTQYF
D: TRBD1; V: TRBV4-1; J: TRBJ2-1; size: .; DNA: TGCGCCAGCAGCCAGAGCCTGGACAGGGAATACAATGAGCAGTTCTTC; CDR3: CASSQSLDREYNEQFF
D: .; V: TRBV9; J: TRBJ2-5; size: .; DNA: TGTGCCAGCAGCGGCCAGGGATCAGCGTACCAAGAGACCCAGTACTTC; CDR3: CASSGQGSAYQETQYF
D: .; V: TRBV10-3; J: TRBJ1-1; size: .; DNA: TGTGCCATCAGTGGACGGACCAACGGGTTCGCTGAAGCTTTCTTT; CDR3: CAISGRTNGFAEAFF
D: .; V: TRBV12-3/TRBV12-4; J: TRBJ1-4; size: .; DNA: TGTGCCAGCAGAACCGAGGATGAAAAACTGTTTTTT; CDR3: CASRTEDEKLFF
D: .; V: TRBV9; J: TRBJ2-7; size: .; DNA: TGTGCCAGCAGCGTAGCTCCCCTCAGGGATTACGAGCAGTACTTC; CDR3: CASSVAPLRDYEQYF